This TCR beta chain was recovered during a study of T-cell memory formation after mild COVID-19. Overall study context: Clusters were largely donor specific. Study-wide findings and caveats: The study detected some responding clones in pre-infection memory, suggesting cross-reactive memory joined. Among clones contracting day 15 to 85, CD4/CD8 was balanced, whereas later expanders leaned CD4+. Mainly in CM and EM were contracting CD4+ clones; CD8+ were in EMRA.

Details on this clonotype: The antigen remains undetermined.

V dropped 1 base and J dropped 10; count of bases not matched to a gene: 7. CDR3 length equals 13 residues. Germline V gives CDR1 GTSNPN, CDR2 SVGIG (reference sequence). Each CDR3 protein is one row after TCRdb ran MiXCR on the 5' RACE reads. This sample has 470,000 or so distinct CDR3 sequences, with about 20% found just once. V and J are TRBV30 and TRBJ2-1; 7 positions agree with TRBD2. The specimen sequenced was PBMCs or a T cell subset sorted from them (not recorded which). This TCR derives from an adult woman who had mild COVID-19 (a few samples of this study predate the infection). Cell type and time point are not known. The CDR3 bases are TGTGCCTGGAGTGCTCTGGGAGGGAAGGAGCAGTTCTTC. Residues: CAWSALGGKEQFF.